Listed below are T cell receptor beta chains from one sample, sequenced in a study of blood T cell repertoires in COVID-19. Libraries were prepared by immunoSEQ multiplex PCR; TCRdb keeps only in-frame clonotypes and omits some of them. The data show under 200,000 clones, 75% to 90% seen once. Material for sequencing was PBMCs or T cells enriched from blood (not recorded which). These receptors were obtained from a woman aged 45-65 years who had recovered from COVID-19. Both conserved end residues are part of each CDR3. The order of the fields is D gene, V gene, J gene, CDR3 protein. The D gene is left open where the match is weak.

.,TRBV5-1,TRBJ2-1,CASSPLQGYNEQFF
TRBD2,TRBV3-1/TRBV3-2,TRBJ2-2,CASSRRLAGPSMGGGELFF
.,TRBV5-5,TRBJ2-4,CASSLGPGPGAKNIQYF
.,TRBV7-9,TRBJ1-5,CASSPQSGNSNQPQHF
.,TRBV28,TRBJ1-2,CASSLHVAGHGYTF
.,TRBV10-1,TRBJ1-1,CASSGRQREAFF
.,TRBV5-1,TRBJ1-1,CASSLAGKNTEAFF
TRBD1,TRBV28,TRBJ1-3,CASSFYRGAGNTIYF
.,TRBV7-8,TRBJ1-1,CASSLTLWSTEAFF
.,TRBV5-1,TRBJ2-1,CASSLGTSEQFF
.,TRBV11-3,TRBJ1-2,CASGYRDNYGYTF
.,TRBV4-3,TRBJ2-2,CASSRGVTNTGELFF
TRBD2,TRBV6-2/TRBV6-3,TRBJ2-3,CASSYSHGSGLAGTDTQYF
TRBD1,TRBV19,TRBJ2-6,CASSPGTGVSPGANVLTF